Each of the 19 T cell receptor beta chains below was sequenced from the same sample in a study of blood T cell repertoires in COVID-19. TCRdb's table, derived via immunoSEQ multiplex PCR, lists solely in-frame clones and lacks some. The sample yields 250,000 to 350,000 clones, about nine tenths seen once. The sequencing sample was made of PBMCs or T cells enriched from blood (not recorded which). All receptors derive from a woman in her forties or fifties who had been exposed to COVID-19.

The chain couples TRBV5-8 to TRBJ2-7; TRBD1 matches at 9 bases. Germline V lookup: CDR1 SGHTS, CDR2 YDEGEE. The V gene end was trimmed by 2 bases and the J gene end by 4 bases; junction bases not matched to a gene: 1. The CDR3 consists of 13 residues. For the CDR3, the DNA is TGTGCCAGCAGCTTCGACAGGGGGTACGAGCAGTACTTC. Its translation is CASSFDRGYEQYF.

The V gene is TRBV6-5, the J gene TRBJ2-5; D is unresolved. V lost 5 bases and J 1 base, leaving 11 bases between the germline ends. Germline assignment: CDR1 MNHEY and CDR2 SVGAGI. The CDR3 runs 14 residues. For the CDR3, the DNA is TGTGCCAGCAGTAAACAGCTATCCCAAGAGACCCAGTACTTC. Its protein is CASSKQLSQETQYF.

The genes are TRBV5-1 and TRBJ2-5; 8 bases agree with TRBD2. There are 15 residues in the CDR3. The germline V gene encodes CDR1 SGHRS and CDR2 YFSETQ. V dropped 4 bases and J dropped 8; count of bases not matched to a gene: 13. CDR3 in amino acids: CASSETGSGRETQYF. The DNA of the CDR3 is TGCGCCAGCAGCGAAACCGGGTCCGGGAGGGAAACCCAGTACTTC.

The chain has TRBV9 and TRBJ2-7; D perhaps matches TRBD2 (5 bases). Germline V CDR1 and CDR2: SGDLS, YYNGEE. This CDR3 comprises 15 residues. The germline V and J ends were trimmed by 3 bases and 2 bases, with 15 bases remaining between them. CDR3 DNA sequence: TGTGCCAGCAGCGCTAATGTGGGAGCTCCCTACGAGCAGTACTTC. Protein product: CASSANVGAPYEQYF.

CDR3 in amino acids: CASSHQTGGTWTGELFF. In nucleotides, the CDR3 is TGTGCCAGCAGCCATCAAACAGGGGGCACATGGACCGGGGAGCTGTTTTTT. The chain joins TRBV7-9 to TRBJ2-2; 9 nucleotides agree with TRBD1. Trimming cost V 5 bases and J 5 bases; bases outside gene matches: 12. The germline CDR1 and CDR2 sequences are SEHNR and FQNEAQ (reference sequence). The CDR3 totals 17 residues.

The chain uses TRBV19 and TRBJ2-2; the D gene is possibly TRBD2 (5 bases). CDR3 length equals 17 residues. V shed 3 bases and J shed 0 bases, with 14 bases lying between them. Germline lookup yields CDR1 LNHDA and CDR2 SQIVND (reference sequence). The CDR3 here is CASSIIGGRANTGELFF. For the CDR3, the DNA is TGTGCCAGTAGTATTATAGGAGGACGGGCGAACACCGGGGAGCTGTTTTTT.

This CDR3 is CASSGTGILSGNTIYF. In DNA form, the CDR3 reads TGTGCCAGCAGCGGGACAGGGATTCTCTCTGGAAACACCATATATTTT. The rearrangement uses TRBV9 and TRBJ1-3, with 8 bases matching TRBD1. The V gene end was trimmed by 3 bases and the J gene end by 0 bases; junction bases not matched to a gene: 5. The CDR3 runs 16 residues. Germline V gene data show CDR1 as SGDLS and CDR2 as YYNGEE.

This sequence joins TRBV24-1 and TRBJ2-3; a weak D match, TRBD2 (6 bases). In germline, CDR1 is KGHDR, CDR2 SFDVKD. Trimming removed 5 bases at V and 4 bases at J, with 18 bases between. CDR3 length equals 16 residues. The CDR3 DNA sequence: TGTGCCACCAGTGTCCCGACTAGTGGGTTCCCAGATACGCAGTATTTT. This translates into CATSVPTSGFPDTQYF.

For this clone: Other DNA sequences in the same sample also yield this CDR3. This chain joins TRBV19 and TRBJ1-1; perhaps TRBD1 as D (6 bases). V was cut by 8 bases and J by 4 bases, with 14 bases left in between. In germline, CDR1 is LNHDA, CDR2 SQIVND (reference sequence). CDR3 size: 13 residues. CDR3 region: CASSQGMVTEAFF. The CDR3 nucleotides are TGTGCCAGTTCTCAGGGGATGGTCACTGAAGCTTTCTTT. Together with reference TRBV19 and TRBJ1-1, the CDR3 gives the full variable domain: DGGITQSPKYLFRKEGQNVTLSCEQNLNHDAMYWYRQDPGQGLRLIYYSQIVNDFQKGDIAEGYSVSREKKESFPLTVTSAQKNPTAFYLCASSQGMVTEAFFGQGTRLTVV.

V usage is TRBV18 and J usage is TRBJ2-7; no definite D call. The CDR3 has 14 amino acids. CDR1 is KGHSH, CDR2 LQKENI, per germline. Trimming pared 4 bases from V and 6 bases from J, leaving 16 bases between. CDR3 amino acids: CASSHVNFGGEQYF. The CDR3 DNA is TGTGCCAGCTCACACGTCAACTTTGGCGGCGAGCAGTACTTC.

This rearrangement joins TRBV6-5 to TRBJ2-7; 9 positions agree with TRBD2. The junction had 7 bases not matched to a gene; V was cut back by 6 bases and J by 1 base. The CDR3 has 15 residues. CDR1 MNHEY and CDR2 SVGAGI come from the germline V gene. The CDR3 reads CASSRGLAGSYEQYF. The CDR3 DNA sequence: TGTGCCAGCAGCAGGGGTCTAGCGGGGTCCTACGAGCAGTACTTC.

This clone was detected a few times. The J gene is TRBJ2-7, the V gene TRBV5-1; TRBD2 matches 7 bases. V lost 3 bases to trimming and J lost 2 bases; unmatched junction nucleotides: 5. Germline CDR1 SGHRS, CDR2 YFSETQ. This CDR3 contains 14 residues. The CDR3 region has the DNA TGCGCCAGCAGCTCCGGGGGGACTACCTACGAGCAGTACTTC. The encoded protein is CASSSGGTTYEQYF.

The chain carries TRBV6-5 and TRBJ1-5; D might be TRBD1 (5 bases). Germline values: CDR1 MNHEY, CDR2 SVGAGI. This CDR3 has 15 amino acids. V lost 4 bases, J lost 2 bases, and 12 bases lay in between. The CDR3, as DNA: TGTGCCAGCAGTTTGGGACTTATCGGCAATCAGCCCCAGCATTTT. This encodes CASSLGLIGNQPQHF.

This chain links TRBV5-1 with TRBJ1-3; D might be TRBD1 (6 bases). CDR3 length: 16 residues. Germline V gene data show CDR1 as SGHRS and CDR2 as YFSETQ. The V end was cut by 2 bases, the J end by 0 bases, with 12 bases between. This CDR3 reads CASSFDRFFSGNTIYF. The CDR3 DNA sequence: TGCGCCAGCAGCTTCGACAGGTTTTTCTCTGGAAACACCATATATTTT. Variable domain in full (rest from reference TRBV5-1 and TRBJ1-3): KAGVTQTPRYLIKTRGQQVTLSCSPISGHRSVSWYQQTPGQGLQFLFEYFSETQRNKGNFPGRFSGRQFSNSRSEMNVSTLELGDSALYLCASSFDRFFSGNTIYFGEGSWLTVV.

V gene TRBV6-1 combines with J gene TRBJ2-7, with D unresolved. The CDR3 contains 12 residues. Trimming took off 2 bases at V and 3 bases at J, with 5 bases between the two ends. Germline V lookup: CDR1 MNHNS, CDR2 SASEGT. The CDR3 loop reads CASSEPLYEQYF. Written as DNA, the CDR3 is TGTGCCAGCAGTGAACCCCTCTACGAGCAGTACTTC.

The CDR3 DNA sequence: TGTGCCTGGTGTCAGGGGGTGGGTCAGCCCCAGCATTTT. Protein: CAWCQGVGQPQHF. This chain joins TRBV30 and TRBJ1-5; TRBD1 aligns across 7 bases. J was trimmed by 6 bases and V by 5 bases; bases with no gene match: 7. Germline V gene sequence: CDR1 GTSNPN, CDR2 SVGIG (reference sequence). The CDR3 is 13 residues long. Based on the CDR3 plus reference TRBV30 and TRBJ1-5, the full variable domain is SQTIHQWPATLVQPVGSPLSLECTVEGTSNPNLYWYRQAAGRGLQLLFYSVGIGQISSEVPQNLSASRPQDRQFILSSKKLLLSDSGFYLCAWCQGVGQPQHFGDGTRLSIL.

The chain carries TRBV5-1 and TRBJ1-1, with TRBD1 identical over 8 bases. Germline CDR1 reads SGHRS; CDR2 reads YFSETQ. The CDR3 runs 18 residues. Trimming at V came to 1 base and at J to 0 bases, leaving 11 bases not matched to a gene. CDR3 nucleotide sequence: TGCGCCAGCAGCTTGTTTGAGCAGGGGGCGACGATGAACACTGAAGCTTTCTTT. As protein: CASSLFEQGATMNTEAFF.

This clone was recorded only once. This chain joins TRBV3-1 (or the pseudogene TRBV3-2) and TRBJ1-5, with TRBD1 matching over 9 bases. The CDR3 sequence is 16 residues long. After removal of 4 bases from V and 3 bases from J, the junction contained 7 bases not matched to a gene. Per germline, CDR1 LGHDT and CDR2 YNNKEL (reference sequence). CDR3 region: CASSPRTGVPNQPQHF. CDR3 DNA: TGTGCCAGCAGCCCGAGGACAGGGGTCCCCAATCAGCCCCAGCATTTT.

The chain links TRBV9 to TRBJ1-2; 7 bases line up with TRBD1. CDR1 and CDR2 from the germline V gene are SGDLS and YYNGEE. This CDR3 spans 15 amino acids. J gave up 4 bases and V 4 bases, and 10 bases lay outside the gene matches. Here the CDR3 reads CASSSRQGRGYGYTF. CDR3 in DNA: TGTGCCAGCAGCTCGCGACAGGGCCGGGGCTATGGCTACACCTTC.